A single sample gave rise to the 11 T cell receptor beta chains below, sequenced in a study of cytomegalovirus exposure and HLA in healthy donors. It was with 60 Vbeta and 13 Jbeta primers that the PCR ran. Sequenced by immunoSEQ multiplex PCR; TCRdb stores in-frame clones only, minus some. The repertoire holds over 120,000 clones, with over 65% as singletons. Sequenced sample: PBMCs. These TCRs come from a man aged 18 to 30 in good health and CMV-seropositive.

The V call is TRBV19, the J call TRBJ1-6; 8 nucleotides agree with TRBD1. The V gene end was trimmed by 8 bases and the J gene end by 8 bases; junction bases not matched to a gene: 5. CDR1 LNHDA and CDR2 SQIVND come from the germline V gene (reference sequence). This CDR3 has 13 residues. The CDR3 here is CASEDRADSPLHF. CDR3 coding DNA: TGTGCCAGTGAGGACAGGGCGGATTCACCCCTCCACTTT.

The chain couples TRBV9 to TRBJ1-1, with 9 positions matching TRBD1. V dropped 0 bases and J dropped 0; count of bases not matched to a gene: 9. Germline CDR1 and CDR2: SGDLS and YYNGEE. This CDR3 has 18 residues. CDR3 nucleotides: TGTGCCAGCAGCGTAGTTGGGACAGGGAGTTTTATGAACACTGAAGCTTTCTTT. It specifies CASSVVGTGSFMNTEAFF. Full variable domain (rest looked up from reference TRBV9 and TRBJ1-1): DSGVTQTPKHLITATGQRVTLRCSPRSGDLSVYWYQQSLDQGLQFLIQYYNGEERAKGNILERFSAQQFPDLHSELNLSSLELGDSALYFCASSVVGTGSFMNTEAFFGQGTRLTVV.

This clone came up a few times. This rearrangement joins TRBV6-5 to TRBJ2-7; TRBD2 is a possible D gene (6 bases). Germline V lookup: CDR1 MNHEY, CDR2 SVGAGI. The CDR3 runs to 15 residues. V was shortened by 6 bases and J by 2 bases, with 17 bases between the two germline ends. This CDR3 is CASRPVGEVTYEQYF. As DNA, the CDR3 is TGTGCCAGCAGGCCGGTGGGGGAGGTCACCTACGAGCAGTACTTC.

The chain has TRBV4-2 and TRBJ1-3, with D unclear. The CDR3 covers 14 residues. Germline loops: CDR1 LGHNA, CDR2 YNFKEQ. Trimming stripped 3 bases from V and 0 bases from J, with 6 bases between. The DNA of the CDR3 is TGTGCCAGCAGCCAGGGGAGCTCTGGAAACACCATATATTTT. It translates to CASSQGSSGNTIYF.

V usage is TRBV4-3 and J usage is TRBJ2-7; TRBD2 is a possible D gene (5 bases). The germline CDR1 and CDR2 sequences are LGHNA and YSLEER. The CDR3 loop spans 16 amino acids. Trimming left V 0 bases short and J 2 bases short, with 14 bases between. CDR3 nucleotides: TGCGCCAGCAGCCAAGATTGGAGGAGTGGGGCCTACGAGCAGTACTTC. Protein sequence: CASSQDWRSGAYEQYF.

This clone was recorded only once. In nucleotides, the CDR3 is TGTGCCAGCAGGACGACAGGGGGCTATGGCTACACCTTC. Translation gives CASRTTGGYGYTF. V usage is TRBV27 and J usage is TRBJ1-2, with 9 bases that match TRBD1. The CDR3 has 13 residues. J lost 4 bases, V lost 6 bases, and 3 bases had no gene match. Per germline, CDR1 MNHEY and CDR2 SMNVEV (reference sequence).

In nucleotides, the CDR3 is TGTGCCAGCAGCCGCGTAGGGGGCAATCAGCCCCAGCATTTT. As protein: CASSRVGGNQPQHF. This rearrangement joins TRBV7-2 to TRBJ1-5, with a tentative D call TRBD1 (5 bases). The CDR3 runs to 14 residues. The germline V and J ends were trimmed by 5 bases and 2 bases, with 10 bases remaining between them. The germline gives CDR1 SGHTA, CDR2 FQGNSA.

The count of this clone is one. The chain employs TRBV29-1 and TRBJ2-7; TRBD2 agrees at 11 bases. This CDR3 has 15 amino acids. J was trimmed by 6 bases and V by 5 bases; bases with no gene match: 12. Germline assignment: CDR1 SQVTM and CDR2 ANQGSEA. In DNA form, the CDR3 reads TGCAGCGTTTTAACGGGTACTAGCGGGGGTGGCGAGCAGTACTTC. Translating it yields CSVLTGTSGGGEQYF.

The chain combines TRBV14 with TRBJ2-7; no reliable D call. CDR1 is SGHDN and CDR2 is FVKESK in the germline V gene. The length of the CDR3 is 14 residues. V lost 2 bases, J lost 1 base, and 9 bases lay in between. Here the CDR3 DNA reads TGTGCCAGCAGCCAACGTTCCAGGTCCTACGAGCAGTACTTC. Protein product: CASSQRSRSYEQYF.

The genes are TRBV4-1 and TRBJ1-1; D not certain. Germline CDR1 and CDR2: MGHRA and YSYEKL. V was clipped by 3 bases and J by 11 bases, with 10 bases between them. The CDR3 runs to 11 residues. The CDR3 DNA sequence: TGCGCCAGCAGCCAGAGTCGGGATGCTTTCTTT. Its protein product is CASSQSRDAFF.

This chain connects TRBV6-1 to TRBJ2-3; the D gene is possibly TRBD1 (5 bases). CDR1 and CDR2 from the germline V gene are MNHNS and SASEGT. CDR3 length equals 16 residues. V lost 2 bases and J 1 base, leaving 13 bases between the germline ends. This chain's CDR3 is CASSENQGVGTDTQYF. The CDR3 bases are TGTGCCAGCAGTGAAAACCAGGGTGTAGGCACAGATACGCAGTATTTT.